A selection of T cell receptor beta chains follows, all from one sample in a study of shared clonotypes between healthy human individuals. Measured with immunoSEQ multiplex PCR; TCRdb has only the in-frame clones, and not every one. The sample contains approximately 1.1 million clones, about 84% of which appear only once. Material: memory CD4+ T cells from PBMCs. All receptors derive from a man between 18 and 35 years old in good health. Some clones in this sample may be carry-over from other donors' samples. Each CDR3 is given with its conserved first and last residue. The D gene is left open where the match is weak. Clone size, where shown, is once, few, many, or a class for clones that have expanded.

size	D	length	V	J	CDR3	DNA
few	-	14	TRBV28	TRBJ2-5	CASTRRGSQETQYF	TGTGCCAGCACCCGACGGGGGAGTCAAGAGACCCAGTACTTC
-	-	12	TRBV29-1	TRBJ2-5	CSVSSGEETQYF	TGCAGCGTTTCCTCAGGGGAAGAGACCCAGTACTTC
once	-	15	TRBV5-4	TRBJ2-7	CASSPPGLVSYEQYF	TGTGCCAGCAGCCCCCCGGGACTGGTATCCTACGAGCAGTACTTC
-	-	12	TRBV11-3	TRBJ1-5	CASSFWSQPQHF	TGTGCCAGCAGCTTCTGGAGCCAGCCCCAGCATTTT
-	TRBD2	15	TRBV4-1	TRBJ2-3	CASSVRGSGADTQYF	TGCGCCAGCAGCGTCCGCGGGAGTGGGGCAGATACGCAGTATTTT
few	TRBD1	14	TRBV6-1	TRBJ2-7	CASSLDRGRDEQYF	TGTGCCAGCAGTTTGGACAGGGGGCGGGACGAGCAGTACTTC
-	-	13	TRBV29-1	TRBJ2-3	CSVEGGSTDTQYF	TGCAGCGTTGAAGGAGGTAGCACAGATACGCAGTATTTT
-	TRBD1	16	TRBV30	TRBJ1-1	CAWSVGTGGEGTEAFF	TGTGCCTGGAGTGTTGGGACAGGGGGCGAGGGCACTGAAGCTTTCTTT
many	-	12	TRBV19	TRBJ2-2	CASIQGTGELFF	TGTGCCAGTATTCAGGGTACCGGAGAGCTGTTTTTT
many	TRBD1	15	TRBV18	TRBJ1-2	CASSPGTGGDYGYTF	TGTGCCAGCTCACCAGGGACAGGGGGCGACTATGGCTACACCTTC
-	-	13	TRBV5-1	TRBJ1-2	CASSPREGYGYTF	TGCGCCAGCAGCCCTAGGGAGGGGTACGGCTACACCTTC
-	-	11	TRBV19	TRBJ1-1	CASRENTEAFF	TGTGCCAGTAGGGAGAACACTGAAGCTTTCTTT
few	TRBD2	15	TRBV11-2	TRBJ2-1	CASSTGRSRYNEQFF	TGTGCCAGCAGCACCGGGAGGAGCCGCTACAATGAGCAGTTCTTC
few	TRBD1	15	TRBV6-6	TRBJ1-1	CASSSQGAMNTEAFF	TGTGCCAGCAGTTCACAGGGGGCCATGAACACTGAAGCTTTCTTT
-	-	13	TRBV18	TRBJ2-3	CASSSASTDTQYF	TGTGCCAGCTCATCGGCTAGCACAGATACGCAGTATTTT
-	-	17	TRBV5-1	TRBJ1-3	CASSSRTGASSGNTIYF	TGCGCCAGCAGCTCCCGCACGGGGGCCTCCTCTGGAAACACCATATATTTT
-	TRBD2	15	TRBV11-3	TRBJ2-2	CASSLGLAGVGELFF	TGTGCCAGCTCTCTGGGGCTAGCGGGAGTCGGGGAGCTGTTTTTT
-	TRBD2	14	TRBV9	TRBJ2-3	CASSPGLALDTQYF	TGTGCCAGCAGCCCGGGACTAGCGTTAGATACGCAGTATTTT
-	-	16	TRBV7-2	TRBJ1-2	CASSSQPPPRNYGYTF	TGTGCCAGCAGCTCTCAGCCCCCTCCCAGGAACTATGGCTACACCTTC